The rows below give T cell receptor beta chains drawn from one sample of a study of control samples from healthy donors and cancer patients. The assay was immunoSEQ multiplex PCR, and TCRdb's table has in-frame clones only and misses some. The data contain roughly 120,000 clones, less than 95% of them singletons. The sample was blood. Receptor source: a man younger than 45 in good health. Each CDR3 is given with its conserved first and last residue. A D gene is named only where the DNA matches it firmly. Only some rows state a clone size, as once, few, many or a class for expanded clones.

CDR3nt	CDR3aa	abundance	v_gene	j_gene	d_gene
TGTGCCAGAAGCTTGATCCCGTCGTCGGATACGCAGTATTTT	CARSLIPSSDTQYF	.	TRBV5-3	TRBJ2-3	.
TGTGCCAGCCAGGGGGCGCCCGGGGAGCTGTTTTTT	CASQGAPGELFF	.	TRBV19	TRBJ2-2	TRBD1
TGTGCCAGCAGCCGCCTTTCGTGGGGCTACACCTTC	CASSRLSWGYTF	.	TRBV7-9	TRBJ1-2	.
TGTGCCAGCAGTTCCACGGGACTCTACAATCAGCCCCAGCATTTT	CASSSTGLYNQPQHF	.	TRBV6-5	TRBJ1-5	.
TGTGCCAGCAGCTTAGCACGAGACACCGGGGAGCTGTTTTTT	CASSLARDTGELFF	.	TRBV7-2	TRBJ2-2	.
TGTGCCAGCAGTTTGGGGGGCGGAGGCAATCAGCCCCAGCATTTT	CASSLGGGGNQPQHF	.	TRBV6-5	TRBJ1-5	.
TGTGCCAGCAGCCTTGCGCCGGGGGGCAATGAGCAGTTCTTC	CASSLAPGGNEQFF	.	TRBV7-3	TRBJ2-1	TRBD2
TGTGCCAGCAGGTGGTCAGGGGGGGGCGGCTACACCTTC	CASRWSGGGGYTF	.	TRBV7-2	TRBJ1-2	TRBD1
TGTGCCAGCAGTGAACAGGAATCTGGAAACACCATATATTTT	CASSEQESGNTIYF	.	TRBV6-1	TRBJ1-3	.
TGTGCCAGCTCAGGGCGGGGGGGAAAGGGTGAGCAGTTCTTC	CASSGRGGKGEQFF	.	TRBV28	TRBJ2-1	TRBD2
TGTGCCTGGAGGGACAGGGGGAGTCGAGTCTATGGCTACACCTTC	CAWRDRGSRVYGYTF	.	TRBV30	TRBJ1-2	TRBD1
TGTGCCAGCTCGTCGGGACAGAGGGAGTTGTTTTTT	CASSSGQRELFF	.	TRBV18	TRBJ2-2	TRBD1
TGCGCCAGCAGCTTGTACGGGGGGCAGGAAAACACCATATATTTT	CASSLYGGQENTIYF	.	TRBV5-1	TRBJ1-3	.
TGTGCCAGCAGCTTAGCCCCCGCGGGGGAAGTGACCCAGTACTTC	CASSLAPAGEVTQYF	.	TRBV11-2	TRBJ2-5	TRBD2
TGCAGCGTTGAACAGGGGGCTAATCAGCCCCAGCATTTT	CSVEQGANQPQHF	.	TRBV29-1	TRBJ1-5	TRBD1
TGTGCCAGCAGCTTAGGACAGAACGAAAAACTGTTTTTT	CASSLGQNEKLFF	.	TRBV7-3	TRBJ1-4	.
TGTGCCAGCAGCTTACCAGCGGGGGCGGGCTACGAGCAGTACTTC	CASSLPAGAGYEQYF	once	TRBV5-4	TRBJ2-7	TRBD2
TGTGCCAGCAGCCGGGGGCAAGGAAGTGAAAAACTGTTTTTT	CASSRGQGSEKLFF	.	TRBV6-6	TRBJ1-4	.
TGTGCCAGCAGTGCCGGACTACATTCTACCGGGTCACCCCTCCACTTT	CASSAGLHSTGSPLHF	.	TRBV2	TRBJ1-6	.
TGCGCCAGCAGCTTGAAGACCGGGACAGGTACCCACGAGCAGTACTTC	CASSLKTGTGTHEQYF	.	TRBV5-1	TRBJ2-7	TRBD1
TGCGCCAGCAGCCGTGGACTAGCGGCTTCCACAGATACGCAGTATTTT	CASSRGLAASTDTQYF	.	TRBV5-1	TRBJ2-3	TRBD2
TGTGCCAGCAGCTTAACCGGGACTAGGGCCTCGTCCGGGGAGCTGTTTTTT	CASSLTGTRASSGELFF	.	TRBV7-9	TRBJ2-2	TRBD2
TGCGCCAGCAGCCAATGGGGGGCAGGAGATACCGCTGGAAACACCATATATTTT	CASSQWGAGDTAGNTIYF	.	TRBV4-1	TRBJ1-3	.
TGTGCCAGCAGCTCGGGACTGACCTTCTACGAGCAGTACTTC	CASSSGLTFYEQYF	.	TRBV7-2	TRBJ2-7	.
TGTGCCAGCAGCCTAACACGGACAGCGAGCAATCAGCCCCAGCATTTT	CASSLTRTASNQPQHF	.	TRBV7-8	TRBJ1-5	.
TGCGCCAGCAGCCAAGTTCGGTCGACAGGGAAATACGGCTACACCTTC	CASSQVRSTGKYGYTF	.	TRBV4-1	TRBJ1-2	TRBD1
TGTGCCAGCAGTTCCGCTTCGGGGGTGGACGAGCAGTACTTC	CASSSASGVDEQYF	few	TRBV6-2/TRBV6-3	TRBJ2-7	.
TGCGCCAGCAGCCAAGATCAGTGGGGACTAAACAATGAGCAGTTCTTC	CASSQDQWGLNNEQFF	.	TRBV4-3	TRBJ2-1	TRBD2
TGTGCCACCAGCAGAGGTGGGACAGGGAACGAGCAGTACTTC	CATSRGGTGNEQYF	.	TRBV15	TRBJ2-7	TRBD1
TGCGCCGCAGGTCAGGCTATGAACACTGAAGCTTTCTTT	CAAGQAMNTEAFF	.	TRBV23-1	TRBJ1-1	.
TGCGCCAGCAGCTTGATTAGCGTGGTCGGGGAGCTGTTTTTT	CASSLISVVGELFF	.	TRBV5-1	TRBJ2-2	.
TGCGCCAGCAGCTTAAATGCTGCGGACGAGCAGTTCTTC	CASSLNAADEQFF	.	TRBV5-1	TRBJ2-1	.
TGTGCCAGCAGTTACTCCGGGTCGTGGTACTTC	CASSYSGSWYF	.	TRBV6-5	TRBJ2-4	.
TGTGCCAGCTCACCGGACAAGAACTATGGCTACACCTTC	CASSPDKNYGYTF	.	TRBV18	TRBJ1-2	.
TGTGCCAGCACCCCCGGAGGGGTGCGAGAGACCCAGTACTTC	CASTPGGVRETQYF	.	TRBV6-2/TRBV6-3	TRBJ2-5	.
TGTGCCATCTCGGGACAGCCGTCCTACGAGCAGTACTTC	CAISGQPSYEQYF	.	TRBV10-3	TRBJ2-7	TRBD1
TGCGCCAGCAGCTCAAGACAGGGGGCTGGCACTGAAGCTTTCTTT	CASSSRQGAGTEAFF	.	TRBV5-1	TRBJ1-1	TRBD1
TGTGCCAGCAGAGGGGTAGGGGACCGCTACTATGGCTACACCTTC	CASRGVGDRYYGYTF	.	TRBV2	TRBJ1-2	.
TGTGCCAGCTCACCCGGGACAGGACGCCTTTCTGGCTTCTATGGCTACACCTTC	CASSPGTGRLSGFYGYTF	.	TRBV18	TRBJ1-2	TRBD1
TGCGCCAGCTCCTTGACAGGGGTGTGGGAGCAGTACTTC	CASSLTGVWEQYF	.	TRBV5-1	TRBJ2-7	TRBD1
TGTGCCAGTACGGGTCGGATCTCCTACGAGCAGTACTTC	CASTGRISYEQYF	.	TRBV25-1	TRBJ2-7	.
TGTGCCAGTAGTACCCGGGACAACCAAGAGACCCAGTACTTC	CASSTRDNQETQYF	.	TRBV19	TRBJ2-5	.
TGTGCCAGCAGCCTGGGTCCGACAGTTTTCTCCTACGAGCAGTACTTC	CASSLGPTVFSYEQYF	.	TRBV5-4	TRBJ2-7	.
TGTGCCAGTAGATCAACACCGATTAGCACAGATACGCAGTATTTT	CASRSTPISTDTQYF	.	TRBV19	TRBJ2-3	.
TGTGCCAGCAGTTTCTTAGCGGGGACAAACGAGCAGTACTTC	CASSFLAGTNEQYF	once	TRBV27	TRBJ2-7	TRBD2
TGTGCCAGCAGCTTAGATGGGGCTTTGGGCGGCTACACCTTC	CASSLDGALGGYTF	.	TRBV7-2	TRBJ1-2	.
TGTGCCAGCAGCCCCAGGGATTCGAGGGGGCCGACCTACGAGCAGTACTTC	CASSPRDSRGPTYEQYF	.	TRBV11-3	TRBJ2-7	TRBD1